The 30 T cell receptor beta chains presented below share a single source sample, sequenced in a study of blood T cell repertoires in COVID-19. Assay used: immunoSEQ multiplex PCR; TCRdb lists only in-frame clones, some missing. The table shows 330,000 or so clones, with about 91% occurring only once. Sequenced sample: peripheral blood. The receptors were sampled from a man between 25 and 39 years old with COVID-19, enrolled during active disease.

The chain is built from TRBV3-1 (or the pseudogene TRBV3-2) and TRBJ2-5, with D possibly being TRBD1 (5 bases). This CDR3 region has 13 residues. The germline V and J ends were trimmed by 4 bases and 10 bases, with 16 bases remaining between them. Germline CDR1 is LGHDT and CDR2 is YNNKEL (reference sequence). The CDR3 here is CASSLPSDRIQYF. The CDR3 DNA reads as TGTGCCAGCAGCCTCCCCTCCGACAGAATCCAGTACTTC.

V usage is TRBV6-5 and J usage is TRBJ1-1; 8 bases align to TRBD1. With 6 bases clipped from V and 6 bases from J, the junction kept 12 bases outside the gene matches. Germline CDR1 is MNHEY and CDR2 is SVGAGI. This CDR3 is built from 15 residues. CDR3 in amino acids: CASRDRDRGVAEAFF. As DNA, the CDR3 is TGTGCCAGCAGGGACCGAGACAGGGGTGTTGCTGAAGCTTTCTTT.

The chain carries TRBV6-2 or TRBV6-3 and TRBJ1-5; tentative D call: TRBD1 (5 bases). Germline V gives CDR1 MNHEY, CDR2 SVGEGT. V lost 5 bases and J 2 bases, leaving 16 bases between the germline ends. This CDR3 contains 16 residues. As DNA, the CDR3 is TGTGCCAGCAGTACCCCGCGGCAGGGCGGCAATCAGCCCCAGCATTTT. Its protein is CASSTPRQGGNQPQHF.

The rearrangement uses TRBV19 and TRBJ1-2; TRBD1 agrees at 9 bases. Trimming cost V 7 bases and J 2 bases; bases outside gene matches: 5. Looked up from germline, CDR1 is LNHDA and CDR2 is SQIVND (reference sequence). The CDR3 sequence is 14 residues long. CDR3 sequence (DNA): TGTGCCAGTATGGGACAGGGCGGAAACTATGGCTACACCTTC. Its protein is CASMGQGGNYGYTF.

This chain connects TRBV5-1 to TRBJ2-5; perhaps TRBD2 as D (5 bases). The CDR3 covers 13 residues. V lost 9 bases to trimming and J lost 1 base, with 13 bases between them. Germline V gives CDR1 SGHRS, CDR2 YFSETQ. The DNA of the CDR3 is TGCGCCACGAGGGTAGATGTCCAAGAGACCCAGTACTTC. Translation gives CATRVDVQETQYF.

The CDR3 sequence: CASSTTGLAGNTIYF. The CDR3 DNA reads as TGTGCCAGCAGTACAACAGGGCTTGCTGGAAACACCATATATTTT. The gene calls are TRBV7-9 and TRBJ1-3, with D perhaps matching TRBD1 (6 bases). The length of the CDR3 is 15 residues. Germline loops: CDR1 SEHNR, CDR2 FQNEAQ (reference sequence). The V gene lost 6 bases and the J gene lost 2 bases, with 14 bases spanning the gap.

This chain connects TRBV7-3 to TRBJ1-4, with D perhaps matching TRBD1 (5 bases). The CDR3 length is 14 residues. V lost 6 bases and J lost 6, with 14 bases in between. Germline-derived CDR1 and CDR2 are SGHTA and FQGTGA. In DNA, the CDR3 is TGTGCCAGCAGTCAACAGGATGTAGATGAAAAACTGTTTTTT. The encoded protein is CASSQQDVDEKLFF.

The chain is built from TRBV18 and TRBJ2-1; TRBD2 agrees at 11 bases. Germline loops: CDR1 KGHSH, CDR2 LQKENI. V dropped 4 bases and J dropped 9; count of bases not matched to a gene: 11. The CDR3 is 16 amino acids. CDR3 in amino acids: CASSLQLAGEGGEQFF. The CDR3 nucleotides are TGTGCCAGCTCACTCCAACTAGCGGGAGAAGGTGGTGAGCAGTTCTTC.

J is TRBJ2-7 and V is TRBV28; TRBD2 agrees at 11 bases. The V segment lost 2 bases and the J segment 2 bases; nucleotides outside the gene matches: 5. The CDR3 length is 16 residues. CDR1 and CDR2 (germline): MDHEN, SYDVKM. DNA for the CDR3: TGTGCCAGCAGTTTAGGGGTAGCGGGAGGGACCTACGAGCAGTACTTC. As protein: CASSLGVAGGTYEQYF.

CDR3 in DNA: TGTGCCAGCAGCTTTGGGGGCGGACGGGCGAACACTGAAGCTTTCTTT. This sequence encodes CASSFGGGRANTEAFF. The V and J genes are TRBV7-9 and TRBJ1-1, with a weak D call TRBD1 (6 bases). Germline V CDR1 and CDR2: SEHNR, FQNEAQ (reference sequence). The CDR3 spans 16 residues. The V gene lost 3 bases and the J gene lost 1 base, with 15 bases spanning the gap.

This sequence joins TRBV15 and TRBJ1-1; maybe TRBD1 (6 bases). The CDR3 spans 16 residues. The germline CDR1 and CDR2 sequences are LNHNV and YYDKDF (reference sequence). Trimming shortened V by 2 bases and J by 1 base, and 14 bases separated the two germline ends. CDR3 region: CATSRPPDRTNTEAFF. CDR3 coding DNA: TGTGCCACCAGCAGACCCCCGGACAGAACGAACACTGAAGCTTTCTTT.

The CDR3 nucleotides read TGTGCCAGCAGCCACCCCCCTAGCGGGGCAGATACGCAGTATTTT. This encodes CASSHPPSGADTQYF. The chain links TRBV16 to TRBJ2-3; 9 bases are shared with TRBD2. V trimming: 3 bases; J trimming: 4 bases; junction bases outside the gene matches: 5. Germline V gene lookup returns CDR1 KGHSY and CDR2 FQNENV. The CDR3 has 15 amino acids.

This chain joins TRBV6-2 or TRBV6-3 and TRBJ1-5, with TRBD1 identical over 8 bases. This CDR3 spans 15 amino acids. The germline V gene has CDR1 MNHEY and CDR2 SVGEGT. Trimming at V came to 2 bases and at J to 5 bases, leaving 5 bases not matched to a gene. The CDR3 here is CASSYQQGGYQPQHF. The CDR3 region has the DNA TGTGCCAGCAGTTACCAACAGGGGGGCTATCAGCCCCAGCATTTT.

This clone was observed once. The V gene is TRBV6-5, the J gene TRBJ2-7; TRBD2 is a possible D gene (5 bases). CDR3 size: 13 residues. CDR1 MNHEY and CDR2 SVGAGI come from the germline V gene. The germline V and J ends were trimmed by 7 bases and 5 bases, with 15 bases remaining between them. CDR3 bases: TGTGCCAGCAATAATGTTCCGGGGAACGAGCAGTACTTC. Amino acids: CASNNVPGNEQYF.

This clone showed up just a few times. The CDR3 nucleotides are TGTGCCAGCAGTGCCCCGGGGCTAGCGGATAACACCGGGGAGCTGTTTTTT. Translating gives CASSAPGLADNTGELFF. The chain combines TRBV6-2 or TRBV6-3 with TRBJ2-2; 7 nucleotides match TRBD2. CDR1 is MNHEY and CDR2 is SVGEGT in the germline V gene. Trimming took 5 bases from V and 2 from J; bases not matched to a gene: 11. This CDR3 contains 17 residues.

This clone was seen just once. The chain is built from TRBV28 and TRBJ1-2, with D possibly being TRBD1 (6 bases). This CDR3 contains 14 residues. Per the germline V gene, CDR1 is MDHEN and CDR2 is SYDVKM. V lost 3 bases to trimming and J lost 3 bases, with 11 bases between them. The CDR3 loop reads CASSLERGYYGYTF. DNA of the CDR3: TGTGCCAGCAGTTTGGAGAGGGGGTACTATGGCTACACCTTC.

This clone showed up just a few times. The chain combines TRBV28 with TRBJ1-3; 8 bases map to TRBD1. This CDR3 is 18 amino acids long. The J segment lost 0 bases and the V segment lost 4 bases, leaving 11 bases of the junction unmatched. The germline CDR1 and CDR2 sequences are MDHEN and SYDVKM. The CDR3 loop is CASSSPRPGGNSGNTIYF. DNA of the CDR3: TGTGCCAGCAGTTCCCCACGACCAGGGGGCAACTCTGGAAACACCATATATTTT.

The chain employs TRBV11-3 and TRBJ2-2, with 7 bases identical to TRBD1. The CDR3 covers 14 residues. The V segment lost 4 bases and the J segment 7 bases; nucleotides outside the gene matches: 6. Germline lookup yields CDR1 SGHNT and CDR2 YENEEA. CDR3 nucleotides: TGTGCCAGCAGCTCCGCTTGGACAGGCGGGGAGCTGTTTTTT. The encoded protein is CASSSAWTGGELFF.

The V call is TRBV27, the J call TRBJ1-1, with D perhaps TRBD1 (5 bases). The V and J ends lost 3 bases and 1 base respectively, with 6 bases between them. CDR3 length: 13 residues. Germline V gene lookup returns CDR1 MNHEY and CDR2 SMNVEV (reference sequence). The CDR3 protein is CASSFRENTEAFF. The DNA of the CDR3 is TGTGCCAGCAGTTTCAGGGAGAACACTGAAGCTTTCTTT.

The chain employs TRBV19 and TRBJ1-2; TRBD1 aligns across 10 bases. The V gene end was trimmed by 6 bases and the J gene end by 7 bases; junction bases not matched to a gene: 20. Per germline, CDR1 LNHDA and CDR2 SQIVND (reference sequence). The CDR3 consists of 18 residues. CDR3 DNA sequence: TGTGCCAGTAGGAAAGGGACAGGGGACACCCTTCTCAGGGGTGGCTACACCTTC. Translating it yields CASRKGTGDTLLRGGYTF.

The chain has TRBV15 and TRBJ2-3, with 9 bases identical to TRBD1. V lost 5 bases, J lost 5 bases, and 11 bases stayed unmatched. The germline gives CDR1 LNHNV, CDR2 YYDKDF (reference sequence). The CDR3 has 16 residues. The CDR3 region is CATSPVTGQGQDTQYF. DNA of the CDR3: TGTGCCACCAGCCCAGTGACTGGACAGGGGCAAGATACGCAGTATTTT.

V gene TRBV13 combines with J gene TRBJ2-5, with a weak D call TRBD1 (6 bases). The CDR3 runs to 15 residues. Germline CDR1 is PRHDT and CDR2 is FYEKMQ (reference sequence). Trimming pared 4 bases from V and 3 bases from J, leaving 15 bases between. The CDR3 here is CASSSQGQSKETQYF. Here the CDR3 DNA reads TGTGCCAGCAGCTCCCAGGGACAATCCAAAGAGACCCAGTACTTC.

V is TRBV28 and J is TRBJ2-2; 9 bases map to TRBD2. V was clipped by 5 bases and J by 1 base; unmatched bases: 8. Germline CDR1 and CDR2: MDHEN and SYDVKM. This CDR3 has 17 amino acids. For the CDR3, the DNA is TGTGCCAGCAGTAATTTGCGGGAGGGACTGAACACCGGGGAGCTGTTTTTT. This codes for CASSNLREGLNTGELFF.

The table lists this clone with a few counts. The chain links TRBV29-1 to TRBJ2-3, with D possibly being TRBD2 (6 bases). This CDR3 is built from 14 residues. V shed 7 bases and J shed 1 base, with 15 bases lying between them. Germline CDR1 reads SQVTM; CDR2 reads ANQGSEA. The CDR3 loop is CSASWGEGTDTQYF. CDR3 nucleotides: TGCAGCGCATCGTGGGGGGAGGGCACAGATACGCAGTATTTT.

This sequence joins TRBV24-1 and TRBJ2-3; 8 nucleotides line up with TRBD1. The CDR3 contains 17 residues. Looked up from germline, CDR1 is KGHDR and CDR2 is SFDVKD. The V and J ends lost 7 bases and 3 bases, in that order; junction bases with no gene match: 14. The CDR3 protein is CATSQPGQGGTTDTQYF. The DNA of the CDR3 is TGTGCCACCAGCCAACCTGGACAGGGCGGTACGACAGATACGCAGTATTTT.

This sequence joins TRBV6-5 and TRBJ1-5; D is undetermined. This CDR3 comprises 14 residues. V gave up 0 bases and J gave up 5 bases, with 8 bases separating them. Germline loops: CDR1 MNHEY, CDR2 SVGAGI. In nucleotides, the CDR3 is TGTGCCAGCAGTTACTCGGCTAGGTATCAGCCCCAGCATTTT. This encodes CASSYSARYQPQHF.

This clone was counted a single time. The chain is built from TRBV7-2 and TRBJ2-5; 7 bases are a match to TRBD1. The CDR3 spans 15 residues. CDR1 and CDR2 (germline): SGHTA, FQGNSA. With V trimmed by 2 bases and J by 4 bases, 7 bases remained unmatched. The CDR3 loop reads CASSLQTGLLETQYF. DNA for the CDR3: TGTGCCAGCAGCTTACAGACAGGGCTCCTAGAGACCCAGTACTTC.

The chain carries TRBV30 and TRBJ2-1; 13 bases match TRBD2. V gave up 5 bases and J gave up 10 bases; unmatched junction bases: 5. This CDR3 region has 13 residues. Germline V gives CDR1 GTSNPN, CDR2 SVGIG (reference sequence). CDR3 loop: CAWGLAGVAEQFF. Here the CDR3 DNA reads TGTGCCTGGGGACTAGCGGGGGTCGCAGAGCAGTTCTTC.

V usage is TRBV6-1 and J usage is TRBJ2-1; the match to TRBD1 covers 9 bases. CDR1 and CDR2 from the germline V gene are MNHNS and SASEGT. V trimming: 3 bases; J trimming: 6 bases; junction bases outside the gene matches: 12. This CDR3 comprises 17 residues. This CDR3 reads CASSETGTGMRFNEQFF. The CDR3 DNA reads as TGTGCCAGCAGTGAGACCGGGACAGGGATGCGATTCAATGAGCAGTTCTTC.

The J gene is TRBJ2-7, the V gene TRBV7-2; no definite D call. This CDR3 is 14 amino acids long. Germline CDR1 is SGHTA and CDR2 is FQGNSA. Trimming took 1 base from V and 1 from J, leaving 8 bases between them. CDR3 sequence: CASSLDVASYEQYF. CDR3 nucleotides: TGTGCCAGCAGCTTAGATGTGGCATCCTACGAGCAGTACTTC. Together with reference TRBV7-2 and TRBJ2-7, the CDR3 gives the full variable domain: GAGVSQSPSNKVTEKGKDVELRCDPISGHTALYWYRQSLGQGLEFLIYFQGNSAPDKSGLPSDRFSAERTGGSVSTLTIQRTQQEDSAVYLCASSLDVASYEQYFGPGTRLTVT.